One TCR beta chain is described in this entry. The CDR3 totals 16 residues. Germline V lookup: CDR1 KGHSH, CDR2 LQKENI. Trimming shortened V by 6 bases and J by 2 bases, and 16 bases separated the two germline ends. The source of the sample is a study of blood T cell repertoires in COVID-19. Study-level background: Sites across the United States, Italy and Spain contributed samples from acute and convalescent COVID-19. PBMCs, B-cell-depleted T cells, or T cells were the source of the cDNA or gDNA that made up the material.

How the authors handled the data: Using reference gene primer amplification, nucleated cell counts were estimated. Sequenced by immunoSEQ multiplex PCR; TCRdb stores in-frame clones only, minus some. V, J and clone size reflect that table, while D and trimming were determined from the DNA. The sample holds roughly 150,000 clones, about 83% seen once. This rearrangement joins TRBV18 to TRBJ1-4, with D unresolved. The sequenced sample consisted of peripheral blood. The TCR originated in a woman older than 75 with acute or convalescent COVID-19. CDR3 sequence reads: CASSPNITRTNEKLFF. The CDR3 DNA reads TGTGCCAGCTCGCCCAATATAACCAGGACTAATGAAAAACTGTTTTTT.